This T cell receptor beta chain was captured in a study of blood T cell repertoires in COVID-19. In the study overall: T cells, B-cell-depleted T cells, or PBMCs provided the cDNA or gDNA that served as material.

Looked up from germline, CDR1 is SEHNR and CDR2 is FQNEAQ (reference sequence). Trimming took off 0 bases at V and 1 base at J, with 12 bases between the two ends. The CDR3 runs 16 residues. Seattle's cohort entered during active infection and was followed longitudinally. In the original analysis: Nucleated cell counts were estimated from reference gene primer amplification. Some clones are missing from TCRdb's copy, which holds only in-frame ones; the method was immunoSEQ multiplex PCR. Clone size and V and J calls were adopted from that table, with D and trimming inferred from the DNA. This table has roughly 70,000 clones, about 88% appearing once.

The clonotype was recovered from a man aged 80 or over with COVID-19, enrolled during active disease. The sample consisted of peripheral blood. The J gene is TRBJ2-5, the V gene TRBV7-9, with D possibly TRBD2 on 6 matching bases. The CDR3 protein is CASSLAASDPQETQYF. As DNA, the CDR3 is TGTGCCAGCAGCTTAGCGGCTAGCGACCCCCAAGAGACCCAGTACTTC.